These T cell receptor beta chains were read from a single sample in a study of cytomegalovirus exposure and HLA in healthy donors. Only in-frame clones appear in the TCRdb table, and some are missing; sequencing was by immunoSEQ multiplex PCR. Its table lists approximately 37,000 clones. The sequenced sample was PBMCs. These receptors were taken from a human donor in good health. CDR3s include the opening cysteine and the closing phenylalanine or tryptophan. A D gene is named only where the DNA matches it firmly. Not all rows give a size; the values are once, few, many and, for expanded clones, a class.

j_call clone_size d_call v_call cdr3_nt cdr3_aa
TRBJ2-7 - - TRBV5-4 TGTGCCAGCAGCCCTTCAGGTGGTAGGGGAGGAGAGCAGTACTTC CASSPSGGRGGEQYF
TRBJ2-3 - - TRBV7-3 TGTGCCAGCAGCTCCCTAGGAAAGTTCACAGATACGCAGTATTTT CASSSLGKFTDTQYF
TRBJ2-7 - - TRBV9 TGTGCCAGCAGCGTAAATCCCACGGGGGTGGAAGGCGAGCAGTACTTC CASSVNPTGVEGEQYF
TRBJ1-2 - - TRBV7-2 TGTGCCAGCAGCACCCTGACACGAAACTATGGCTACACCTTC CASSTLTRNYGYTF
TRBJ1-1 - - TRBV11-2 TGTGCCAGCAGCTCCCCCGTGGGTCAGGCTGAAGCTTTCTTT CASSSPVGQAEAFF
TRBJ1-1 - - TRBV7-8 TGTGCCAGCAGCCCGACTCGGCGGGACCCCACGGGAGCTTTCTTT CASSPTRRDPTGAFF
TRBJ2-7 medium-sized TRBD1 TRBV6-5 TGTGCCAGCAGTAGAGACAGGGCTCGAGAGCAGTACTTC CASSRDRAREQYF
TRBJ1-5 - - TRBV6-5 TGTGCCAGCAGTTACTCGACGGGTGTTCAGCCCCAGCATTTT CASSYSTGVQPQHF
TRBJ2-5 - TRBD2 TRBV9 TGTGCCAGCAGCGGAACCGGGGGGACCAGAGAGACCCAGTACTTC CASSGTGGTRETQYF
TRBJ1-1 - - TRBV6-1 TGTGCCAGCAGTTTCGGAGGGCCGGAAGCTTTCTTT CASSFGGPEAFF
TRBJ2-7 - TRBD1 TRBV19 TGTGCCAGTAGCCAACAGGGGAACGAGCAGTACTTC CASSQQGNEQYF
TRBJ1-1 - - TRBV7-3 TGTGCCAGCAGCTTAATGCGCTCCACTGAAGCTTTCTTT CASSLMRSTEAFF
TRBJ2-1 - - TRBV30 TGTGCCTGGAGTGCAGACAAGAGCTCCTACAATGAGCAGTTCTTC CAWSADKSSYNEQFF
TRBJ1-4 - - TRBV18 TGTGCCAGCTCACTTGGACAGAATGAAAAACTGTTTTTT CASSLGQNEKLFF
TRBJ2-1 - - TRBV11-2 TGTGCCAGCAGCTTAGTTCCGGGTAGCTCCGACAATGAGCAGTTCTTC CASSLVPGSSDNEQFF
TRBJ2-5 - TRBD1 TRBV27 TGTGCCAGCAGTTGGGGACAGGGGCACCAAGAGACCCAGTACTTC CASSWGQGHQETQYF
TRBJ1-2 - - TRBV28 TGTGCCAGCAGTTTATGGCTCCTCGGCCGGGATGGCTACACCTTC CASSLWLLGRDGYTF
TRBJ1-1 - - TRBV7-2 TGTGCCAGCAGCTTACTGGGGGCGTCGAGTACTGAAGCTTTCTTT CASSLLGASSTEAFF
TRBJ1-3 - TRBD1 TRBV6-5 TGTGCCAGCAGTCTTGCAGGGGGCAGGGAAAACACCATATATTTT CASSLAGGRENTIYF
TRBJ1-5 - - TRBV7-6 TGTGCCAGCAGCCCGGGTACCTATGCGGATCAGCCCCAGCATTTT CASSPGTYADQPQHF
TRBJ1-2 - TRBD1 TRBV7-2 TGTGCCAGCAGCTTCTCACAGGGGTACTATGGCTACACCTTC CASSFSQGYYGYTF
TRBJ2-2 - TRBD1 TRBV28 TGTGCCAGCAGTTGGACAGGGAACACCGGGGAGCTGTTTTTT CASSWTGNTGELFF
TRBJ2-7 - TRBD1 TRBV9 TGTGCCAGCAGCGGGCAGGGGGCCTACGAGCAGTACTTC CASSGQGAYEQYF
TRBJ1-6 - - TRBV7-2 TGTGCCAGCAGCCGGGGTGGAGGGGATAATTCACCCCTCCACTTT CASSRGGGDNSPLHF
TRBJ2-7 - - TRBV5-6 TGTGCCAGCAGCTTGGCCACCAGCGCCTACGAGCAGTACTTC CASSLATSAYEQYF
TRBJ2-7 - TRBD1 TRBV19 TGTGCCAGTAGTATAGATCGTGGACAGGGGCCCTCCTACGAGCAGTACTTC CASSIDRGQGPSYEQYF
TRBJ1-4 - - TRBV7-9 TGTGCCAGCAGCTTCGACAGAGGCTCTAATGAAAAACTGTTTTTT CASSFDRGSNEKLFF
TRBJ1-6 - - TRBV19 TGTGCCAGTAGTATAAGGGGAAACTCACCCCTCCACTTT CASSIRGNSPLHF
TRBJ1-4 - - TRBV30 TGTGCCTGGACCCTCGCGGGGGGCTCGGAAGAAAAACTGTTTTTT CAWTLAGGSEEKLFF
TRBJ1-1 - - TRBV2 TGTGCCAGCAGTGTACAGGGCCCCCCGGAGACTGAAGCTTTCTTT CASSVQGPPETEAFF
TRBJ1-3 - - TRBV7-9 TGTGCCAGCAGCTTAGTGTGGGGCGTTGGAAACACCATATATTTT CASSLVWGVGNTIYF
TRBJ1-1 - TRBD1 TRBV5-1 TGCGCCAGCAGCTTGGGGTCAGGGGGGCAAGCTGAAGCTTTCTTT CASSLGSGGQAEAFF
TRBJ1-5 - - TRBV5-1 TGCGCCAGCAGCTTGGGCGGGGTCGATCAGCCCCAGCATTTT CASSLGGVDQPQHF
TRBJ2-1 - - TRBV7-2 TGTGCCAGCAGCCCCGGAGGGGGGGTCAAGGGTGAGCAGTTCTTC CASSPGGGVKGEQFF
TRBJ1-1 - TRBD1 TRBV29-1 TGCAGCGTGACAGGGTCGAACACTGAAGCTTTCTTT CSVTGSNTEAFF
TRBJ1-1 - TRBD1 TRBV6-6 TGTGCCAGCAGTTACTCGAGGGACAGAGAAGCTTTCTTT CASSYSRDREAFF
TRBJ2-1 - TRBD2 TRBV7-3 TGTGCCAGCAGCCCTTTTAGCGGGGGGGCTGGTGAGCAGTTCTTC CASSPFSGGAGEQFF
TRBJ2-5 - TRBD1 TRBV6-1 TGTGCCACGAGGCGACAGGGACAAGAGACCCAGTACTTC CATRRQGQETQYF
TRBJ1-5 - - TRBV6-4 TGTGCCAGCAGTGGCTCGATCGGTCAGCCCCAGCATTTT CASSGSIGQPQHF
TRBJ2-2 - - TRBV19 TGTGCCAGTAGTATTCTGGCAAGGAACACCGGGGAGCTGTTTTTT CASSILARNTGELFF
TRBJ2-7 - - TRBV18 TGTGCCAGCTCACCTTCGGGGAACGCCTACGAGCAGTACTTC CASSPSGNAYEQYF
TRBJ2-3 - TRBD2 TRBV27 TGTGCCAGCAGTCCCGGGACTAGCGGCACAGATACGCAGTATTTT CASSPGTSGTDTQYF
TRBJ2-7 - TRBD2 TRBV28 TGTGCCAGCAGTTTAGGGGGCGGGGGGCGCCACGAGCAGTACTTC CASSLGGGGRHEQYF
TRBJ1-1 - - TRBV19 TGTGCCAGTAGTAGTCAAATGAACACTGAAGCTTTCTTT CASSSQMNTEAFF
TRBJ1-6 - - TRBV13 TGTGCCAGCAGCTTACGGGGGGTTTTTAATTCACACCTCCACTTT CASSLRGVFNSHLHF
TRBJ1-3 - - TRBV9 TGTGCCAGCAGCGCCGAGATGGGCCCCCTCTCTGGAAACACCATATATTTT CASSAEMGPLSGNTIYF
TRBJ2-1 - TRBD2 TRBV2 TGTGCCAGCAGCGGGACTAGCGGGGGACCCAATGAGCAGTTCTTC CASSGTSGGPNEQFF
TRBJ2-7 - - TRBV6-5 TGTGCCAGCAGTTACGCAAGTAGGGCAGGGCCCTACGAGCAGTACTTC CASSYASRAGPYEQYF
TRBJ1-2 - - TRBV5-6 TGTGCCAGCAGCCGGAGGGGATACTATGGCTACACCTTC CASSRRGYYGYTF
TRBJ1-1 - - TRBV6-5 TGTGCCAGCTGGCGGCAGGGCAGCACTGAAGCTTTCTTT CASWRQGSTEAFF
TRBJ1-5 - - TRBV5-1 TGCGCCAGCAGCTTGGACGGGGGGCTTCAGCCCCAGCATTTT CASSLDGGLQPQHF
TRBJ1-1 - TRBD1 TRBV5-1 TGCGCCAGCAGCACAGGGGACGGACCGAACACTGAAGCTTTCTTT CASSTGDGPNTEAFF
TRBJ2-1 - - TRBV5-1 TGCGCCAGCAGCTTGTTCGACAATGAGCAGTTCTTC CASSLFDNEQFF
TRBJ2-6 - TRBD1 TRBV27 TGTGCCAGCAGTTGGGACAGGGGGAACGGGGCCAACGTCCTGACTTTC CASSWDRGNGANVLTF
TRBJ1-4 - - TRBV29-1 TGCAGCGTTATAGGGGCAACTAATGAAAAACTGTTTTTT CSVIGATNEKLFF
TRBJ2-2 - TRBD1 TRBV19 TGTGCCAGTAGTATAGACACAGGGGTGAACACCGGGGAGCTGTTTTTT CASSIDTGVNTGELFF
TRBJ2-7 - TRBD1 TRBV4-1 TGCGCCAGCAGCTTCCCAGGACAGGGTCCCTACGAGCAGTACTTC CASSFPGQGPYEQYF
TRBJ2-7 - TRBD1 TRBV4-1 TGCGCCAGCAGCCAAACGGGACAGGGGGCCTACGAGCAGTACTTC CASSQTGQGAYEQYF
TRBJ2-7 - TRBD2 TRBV11-3 TGTGCCAGCAGCCCTAGGGGAGGGAAAGCCTACGAGCAGTACTTC CASSPRGGKAYEQYF